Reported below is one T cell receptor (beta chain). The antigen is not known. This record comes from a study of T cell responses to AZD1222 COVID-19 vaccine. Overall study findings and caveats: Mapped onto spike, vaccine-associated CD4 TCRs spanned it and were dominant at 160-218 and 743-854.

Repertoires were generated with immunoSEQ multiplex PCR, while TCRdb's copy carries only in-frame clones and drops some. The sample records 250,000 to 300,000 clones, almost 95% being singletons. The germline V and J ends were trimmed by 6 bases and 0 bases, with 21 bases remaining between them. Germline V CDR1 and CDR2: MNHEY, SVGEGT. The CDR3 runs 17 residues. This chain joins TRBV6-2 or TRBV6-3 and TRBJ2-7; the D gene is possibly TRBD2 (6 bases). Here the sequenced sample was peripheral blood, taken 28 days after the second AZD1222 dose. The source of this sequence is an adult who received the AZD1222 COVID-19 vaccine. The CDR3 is CASSALGLLRSSYEQYF. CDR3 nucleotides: TGTGCCAGCAGCGCCCTGGGACTCCTGAGGAGCTCCTACGAGCAGTACTTC.